The clone carrying this T cell receptor beta chain was detected a few times. The sample originates from a study of T-cell reconstitution after alpha-beta-depleted transplantation in children. TCRbeta library construction was performed incorporating unique molecular identifiers. TCRdb reprocessed the PCR reads via MiXCR and lists one record per CDR3 protein. The sample lists over 550,000 distinct CDR3 sequences, about 10% occurring once. The sample consisted of PBMCs from the stem cell graft donor, taken from the stem cell graft. This sequence originates from a human donor who donated a stem cell graft to a child with acute myeloid leukemia.

The CDR3 nucleotides are TGTGCCAGCAGCCAAGCTGTCCGACAGGGTTCCTACGAGCAGTACTTC. Translated, it gives CASSQAVRQGSYEQYF. The chain has TRBV4-2 and TRBJ2-7, with TRBD1 matching 7 bases. Germline lookup yields CDR1 LGHNA and CDR2 YNFKEQ. This CDR3 is built from 16 residues. V lost 1 base, J lost 1 base, and 7 bases stayed unmatched.